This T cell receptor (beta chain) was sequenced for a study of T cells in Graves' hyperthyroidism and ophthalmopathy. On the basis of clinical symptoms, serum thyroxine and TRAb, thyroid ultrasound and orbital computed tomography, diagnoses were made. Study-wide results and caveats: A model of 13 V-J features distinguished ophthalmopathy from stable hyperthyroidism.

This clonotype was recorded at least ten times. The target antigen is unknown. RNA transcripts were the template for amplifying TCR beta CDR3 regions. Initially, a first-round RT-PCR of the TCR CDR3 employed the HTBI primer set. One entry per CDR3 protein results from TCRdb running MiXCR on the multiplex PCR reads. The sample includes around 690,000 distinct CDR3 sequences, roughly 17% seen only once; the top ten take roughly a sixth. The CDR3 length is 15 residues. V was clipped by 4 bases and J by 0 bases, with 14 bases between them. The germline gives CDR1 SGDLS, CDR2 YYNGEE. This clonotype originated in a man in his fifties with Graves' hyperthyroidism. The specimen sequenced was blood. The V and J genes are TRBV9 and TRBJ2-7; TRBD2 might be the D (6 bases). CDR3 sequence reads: CASSPRPGDSYEQYF. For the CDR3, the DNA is TGTGCCAGCAGCCCCCGTCCGGGAGACTCCTACGAGCAGTACTTC.